This TCR beta chain was identified during a study of T cell responses to AZD1222 COVID-19 vaccine. Study-level points and caveats: Reportedly, nearly half the spike-specific TCRs target unmutated variant regions.

This clone occurred a few times. Its antigen is currently unknown. Assay: immunoSEQ multiplex PCR; the TCRdb copy retains only in-frame clones and omits some. The sample comprises 90,000 to 110,000 clones, more than 75% of which are singletons, and approximately 5% rests with the top ten. Germline CDR1 and CDR2: SGHVS and FQNEAQ. The V end lost 1 base, the J end lost 4 bases, and 12 bases lay between the germline ends. The CDR3 runs 15 residues. Sample: peripheral blood, taken on day 0 of AZD1222 vaccination. The chain employs TRBV7-8 and TRBJ2-3; TRBD1 is a possible D gene (6 bases). This clonotype was sampled from an adult in good health. CDR3 in DNA: TGTGCCAGCAGCTTAGACGCAGGGGCCCCAGATACGCAGTATTTT. Translation gives CASSLDAGAPDTQYF.